Reported below is one TCR beta chain. Antigen unknown. Investigators prepared the TCR beta libraries by applying iRepertoire HTBI primers and Arm-PCR of CDR3 regions. Via MiXCR, TCRdb re-called the multiplex PCR reads, giving one row per CDR3 protein. The sample holds 560,000 or so distinct CDR3 sequences, 15% to 20% seen once. The time point: newly diagnosed GD, antithyroid drugs for less than 3 months. Making the TCR library involved RNA that had been extracted from PBMCs. This record belongs to a study of regulatory T cells in long-lasting Graves disease. About the study: Graves' patients diagnosed newly had used antithyroid drugs under 3 months.

The ends were cut back, 6 bases at V and 5 bases at J, with 13 bases in the middle. The germline V gene has CDR1 DFQATT and CDR2 SNEGSKA (reference sequence). The CDR3 has 13 amino acids. Study results and limitations: Those with persistent Graves' had less TCR diversity than newly diagnosed patients. The study found TRBV28, TRBJ1-2 and TRBJ2-5 favored in persistent disease.

The sample was also reused in another study, on T cells in Graves' hyperthyroidism and ophthalmopathy. From that report: Participants, patients aged 18 to 65, had newly diagnosed hyperthyroidism with a duration under 2 months.

The rearrangement joins TRBV20-1 to TRBJ1-4, with D uncertain. The TCR was taken from a man aged 18 to 35 with Graves disease. The sequences come from peripheral blood mononuclear cells (PBMCs), collected at new diagnosis, from a patient treated with antithyroid drugs. This CDR3 reads CSAALTTNEKLFF. CDR3 bases: TGCAGTGCGGCTCTTACCACCAATGAAAAACTGTTTTTT.